This T cell receptor (beta chain) was observed in a study of shared clonotypes between healthy human individuals. Overall study findings and caveats: Among donors, clonotype sharing was expected to be affected by sequencing depth. In contrast to clonotypes shared by all four donors, non-shared clonotypes had lower generation probabilities. Only blood underwent sampling, and tissue repertoires likely differ.

The table lists this clone with a count of one. No antigen is known for it. Original analysis: Junction-only sequences without quality scores were provided by ImmunoSEQ, so filtering was different. Sequencing used immunoSEQ multiplex PCR; TCRdb keeps in-frame clones, though not all of them. V, J and clone size were drawn from that table, and D and trimming were deduced from the DNA. The repertoire has about 2,200,000 clones, about 93% of them found once; the top ten carry 1.5% to 2%. Terminally differentiated effector memory CD45RA+ cells were excluded from the naive CD8 cells, which were CD45RO-negative and positively selected for CCR7. Trimming took 7 bases from V and 3 from J; bases not matched to a gene: 19. The CDR3 is 18 residues long. Germline values: CDR1 MGHRA, CDR2 YSYEKL.

The sequenced sample was naive CD8+ T cells from PBMCs. V usage is TRBV4-1 and J usage is TRBJ1-1, with 8 nucleotides matching TRBD1. The sequence was obtained from a man between 18 and 29 years old in good health. Some clones in this sample may be carry-over from other donors' samples. CDR3 loop: CASTSMAGGYEGYTEAFF. The CDR3 DNA sequence: TGCGCCAGCACTTCAATGGCAGGGGGCTACGAAGGGTACACTGAAGCTTTCTTT.